This T cell receptor (beta chain) is from a study of blood T cell repertoires in COVID-19. Study-wide background: Both acute and convalescent COVID-19 samples were obtained from the United States, Italy and Spain. From T cells, B-cell-depleted T cells, or PBMCs came the material, which was cDNA or gDNA.

This clone was picked up many times. Per the original data handling: Quantification of nucleated cells was approximated via reference gene primer amplification. Some clones are missing from TCRdb's copy, which holds only in-frame ones; the method was immunoSEQ multiplex PCR. V, J and clone size are those of that table, while D and trimming were read from the DNA. In the table there are 150,000 or so clones, 80% to 90% of which are singletons. The receptor was derived from an elderly man with acute or convalescent COVID-19. Sequenced material: peripheral blood.

CDR3 nucleotide sequence: TGTGCCAGCAGTTTATACGGGGGACTTCCTCAAGAGACCCAGTACTTC. Its translation: CASSLYGGLPQETQYF. The chain is built from TRBV27 and TRBJ2-5, with D possibly TRBD2 on 6 matching bases. V was pared by 1 base and J by 2 bases, with 14 bases between. Per the germline V gene, CDR1 is MNHEY and CDR2 is SMNVEV (reference sequence). CDR3 length equals 16 residues.